The 31 T cell receptor beta chains below were found in one sample sequenced in a study of blood T cell repertoires in COVID-19. Libraries were prepared by immunoSEQ multiplex PCR; TCRdb keeps only in-frame clonotypes and omits some of them. This table holds 250,000 or so clones, around nine tenths found once. Material: PBMCs or T cells enriched from blood (not recorded which). The receptors stem from a woman in her forties or fifties who had recovered from COVID-19.

The J gene is TRBJ2-1, the V gene TRBV11-2, with 13 bases lining up with TRBD2. The CDR3 has 16 residues. J was trimmed by 12 bases and V by 5 bases; bases with no gene match: 13. Germline V gene lookup returns CDR1 SGHAT and CDR2 FQNNGV. The CDR3 loop reads CASSVGTSGTRGGQFF. The CDR3 DNA is TGTGCCAGCAGCGTCGGGACTAGCGGGACCCGCGGTGGGCAGTTCTTC.

The chain employs TRBV19 and TRBJ2-2, with 9 bases identical to TRBD1. Trimming took 5 bases from V and 5 from J; bases not matched to a gene: 9. CDR3 size: 16 residues. From germline, CDR1 is LNHDA and CDR2 SQIVND (reference sequence). Here the CDR3 reads CASSGGTGLATGELFF. The CDR3 nucleotides read TGTGCCAGTAGTGGAGGGACAGGGTTAGCTACCGGGGAGCTGTTTTTT.

V and J are TRBV11-2 and TRBJ2-1; maybe TRBD1 (5 bases). Germline loops: CDR1 SGHAT, CDR2 FQNNGV. V gave up 2 bases and J gave up 5 bases, with 13 bases separating them. This CDR3 has 15 amino acids. For the CDR3, the DNA is TGTGCCAGCAGCTTACACAGGTATAAGCACAATGAGCAGTTCTTC. It translates to CASSLHRYKHNEQFF.

V is TRBV3-1 (or the pseudogene TRBV3-2) and J is TRBJ1-5; D is uncertain. The CDR3 loop spans 13 amino acids. The V and J ends lost 1 base and 6 bases respectively, with 7 bases between them. Germline CDR1 and CDR2: LGHDT and YNNKEL (reference sequence). CDR3 sequence: CASSQGAVQPQHF. For the CDR3, the DNA is TGTGCCAGCAGCCAAGGCGCGGTTCAGCCCCAGCATTTT.

The V gene is TRBV5-1, the J gene TRBJ2-7; D perhaps matches TRBD1 (7 bases). The CDR3 sequence is 14 residues long. Germline V lookup: CDR1 SGHRS, CDR2 YFSETQ. The V end was cut by 4 bases, the J end by 3 bases, with 14 bases between. The DNA for the CDR3 is TGCGCCAGCAGCCCGAAGCAGGGGGGCTACGAGCAGTACTTC. Amino acids: CASSPKQGGYEQYF.

The rearrangement joins TRBV19 to TRBJ1-5, with D possibly TRBD1 on 6 matching bases. Germline CDR1 reads LNHDA; CDR2 reads SQIVND (reference sequence). The V gene lost 6 bases and the J gene lost 0 bases, with 18 bases spanning the gap. The CDR3 is made up of 17 amino acids. Here the CDR3 reads CASRERQGIYSNQPQHF. The CDR3, as DNA: TGTGCCAGTAGGGAGCGTCAGGGGATTTATAGCAATCAGCCCCAGCATTTT.

The gene calls are TRBV21-1 and TRBJ1-1; the D call TRBD1 from the table was never checked on the DNA. TRBV21-1 is reported as a pseudogene. The CDR3 totals 14 residues. CDR3 sequence reads: CASSNSFRDSQAFF. The CDR3 DNA is TGTGCCAGCAGCAACTCCTTCCGGGACAGCCAAGCTTTCTTT.

This clone was found a few times. The rearrangement joins TRBV7-9 to TRBJ2-2; the match to TRBD2 covers 11 bases. This CDR3 has 15 residues. Germline V gene data show CDR1 as SEHNR and CDR2 as FQNEAQ (reference sequence). The J segment lost 5 bases and the V segment lost 5 bases, leaving 4 bases of the junction unmatched. This CDR3 reads CASSQLAGVTGELFF. The CDR3 DNA reads as TGTGCCAGCAGCCAACTAGCGGGAGTTACCGGGGAGCTGTTTTTT.

This chain connects TRBV7-9 to TRBJ2-1; 9 bases match TRBD2. The CDR3 runs 18 residues. J was trimmed by 8 bases and V by 5 bases; bases with no gene match: 19. Looked up from germline, CDR1 is SEHNR and CDR2 is FQNEAQ (reference sequence). In nucleotides, the CDR3 is TGTGCCAGCAGCGCGGTGAGAGGATTAGCGGGAGTCTTGTATGAGCAGTTCTTC. Translating gives CASSAVRGLAGVLYEQFF.

The chain is built from TRBV25-1 and TRBJ1-3; D remains unclear. The CDR3 consists of 12 residues. The germline gives CDR1 MGHDK, CDR2 SYGVNS. V lost 6 bases, J lost 3 bases, and 6 bases lay in between. CDR3 amino acids: CASRQDGNTIYF. CDR3 bases: TGTGCCAGCAGACAAGATGGAAACACCATATATTTT.

The J gene is TRBJ2-7, the V gene TRBV4-3, with D unresolved. This CDR3 is built from 14 residues. Trimming took 0 bases from V and 3 from J, leaving 9 bases between them. Germline V gene lookup returns CDR1 LGHNA and CDR2 YSLEER. The CDR3 spells CASSQEVRFYEQYF. The CDR3 DNA is TGCGCCAGCAGCCAAGAAGTACGGTTCTACGAGCAGTACTTC.

This chain links TRBV7-9 with TRBJ2-1; D not resolved. The germline CDR1 and CDR2 sequences are SEHNR and FQNEAQ (reference sequence). The V end lost 3 bases, the J end lost 8 bases, and 8 bases lay between the germline ends. The CDR3 spans 12 residues. The CDR3 loop reads CASSFVADEQFF. The CDR3 DNA follows: TGTGCCAGCAGCTTCGTGGCCGATGAGCAGTTCTTC.

The chain couples TRBV4-3 to TRBJ1-6, with D possibly TRBD1 on 5 matching bases. The CDR3 totals 15 residues. Germline V lookup: CDR1 LGHNA, CDR2 YSLEER. The germline V and J ends were trimmed by 1 base and 7 bases, with 11 bases remaining between them. CDR3 protein: CASSQGYRKNSPLHF. The CDR3 DNA reads as TGCGCCAGCAGCCAAGGGTACAGGAAGAATTCACCCCTCCACTTT.

The chain carries TRBV19 and TRBJ1-6; D is uncertain. This CDR3 has 17 residues. CDR1 and CDR2 from the germline V gene are LNHDA and SQIVND (reference sequence). V lost 5 bases and J lost 7, with 21 bases in between. CDR3: CASSASPGEKGNSPLHF. CDR3 DNA sequence: TGTGCCAGTAGTGCTTCCCCTGGGGAGAAGGGCAATTCACCCCTCCACTTT.

The J gene is TRBJ1-4, the V gene TRBV30; 9 nucleotides agree with TRBD1. Germline CDR1 is GTSNPN and CDR2 is SVGIG (reference sequence). V shed 2 bases and J 5 bases; nucleotides not matched to a gene: 9. The CDR3 is 16 residues long. This CDR3 reads CAWSSLNRGLNEKLFF. The CDR3, as DNA: TGTGCCTGGAGTTCCCTTAACAGGGGGCTAAATGAAAAACTGTTTTTT. Filled out from reference TRBV30 and TRBJ1-4, the complete variable domain reads SQTIHQWPATLVQPVGSPLSLECTVEGTSNPNLYWYRQAAGRGLQLLFYSVGIGQISSEVPQNLSASRPQDRQFILSSKKLLLSDSGFYLCAWSSLNRGLNEKLFFGSGTQLSVL.

CDR3 sequence: CSASPPSGSETQYF. In DNA form, the CDR3 reads TGCAGTGCTAGTCCACCTAGCGGTTCGGAGACCCAGTACTTC. The rearrangement joins TRBV20-1 to TRBJ2-5, with TRBD2 matching 7 bases. V trimming: 3 bases; J trimming: 5 bases; junction bases outside the gene matches: 9. The CDR3 contains 14 residues. Germline V gives CDR1 DFQATT, CDR2 SNEGSKA (reference sequence).

CDR3 region: CASTNRGRTYGYTF. CDR3 nucleotides: TGTGCCAGCACAAACAGGGGGCGCACCTATGGCTACACCTTC. This sequence joins TRBV28 and TRBJ1-2, with TRBD1 identical over 9 bases. The CDR3 has 14 amino acids. J gave up 4 bases and V 7 bases, and 7 bases lay outside the gene matches. CDR1 MDHEN and CDR2 SYDVKM come from the germline V gene.

This clone was counted between two and nine times. V is TRBV9 and J is TRBJ2-7; 9 nucleotides align to TRBD2. Per germline, CDR1 SGDLS and CDR2 YYNGEE. This CDR3 is built from 15 residues. V was pared by 3 bases and J by 0 bases, with 4 bases of the junction left unmatched. DNA of the CDR3: TGTGCCAGCAGCGGCGGGACTAGCAGCTCCTACGAGCAGTACTTC. Its translation: CASSGGTSSSYEQYF.

This clone has only a few counts. The CDR3 spells CASSQGNMNTEAFF. The CDR3, as DNA: TGTGCCAGCAGCCAGGGGAATATGAACACTGAAGCTTTCTTT. This chain connects TRBV7-9 to TRBJ1-1, with D tentatively TRBD1 (6 bases). The CDR3 totals 14 residues. CDR1 is SEHNR and CDR2 is FQNEAQ in the germline V gene (reference sequence). With 5 bases removed from V and 0 bases from J, the gap between germline ends came to 10 bases.

The chain links TRBV29-1 to TRBJ2-7; the D gene is possibly TRBD2 (6 bases). Germline V gene sequence: CDR1 SQVTM, CDR2 ANQGSEA. V was clipped by 5 bases and J by 6 bases, with 14 bases between them. This CDR3 is built from 12 residues. For the CDR3, the DNA is TGCAGCGTTACGACTAGTATAGGCGAGCAGTACTTC. This translates into CSVTTSIGEQYF.

The chain carries TRBV15 and TRBJ2-7; a possible D gene is TRBD2 (5 bases). The CDR3 loop spans 16 amino acids. V shed 1 base and J shed 0 bases, with 13 bases lying between them. The germline V gene has CDR1 LNHNV and CDR2 YYDKDF (reference sequence). The CDR3: CATSRGMGGLSYEQYF. The CDR3 DNA sequence: TGTGCCACCAGCAGAGGGATGGGCGGACTCTCCTACGAGCAGTACTTC.

V and J are TRBV7-9 and TRBJ1-4; 9 bases fit TRBD1. V trimming: 5 bases; J trimming: 8 bases; junction bases outside the gene matches: 6. This CDR3 spans 14 amino acids. CDR1 and CDR2 (germline): SEHNR, FQNEAQ (reference sequence). This chain's CDR3 is CASSNRGLTEKLFF. As DNA, the CDR3 is TGTGCCAGCAGCAACAGGGGGCTCACGGAAAAACTGTTTTTT.

This clone was seen only once. J is TRBJ2-7 and V is TRBV2; TRBD2 matches at 7 bases. V dropped 4 bases and J dropped 2; count of bases not matched to a gene: 5. CDR3 length: 14 residues. Germline V gene data show CDR1 as SNHLY and CDR2 as FYNNEI. The CDR3: CASSGGGGPYEQYF. CDR3 in DNA: TGTGCCAGCAGTGGTGGCGGGGGACCCTACGAGCAGTACTTC.

For the CDR3, the DNA is TGTGCCAGCAGCTTAGCAGGGGCCTACGAGCAGTACTTC. Translated, it gives CASSLAGAYEQYF. The V gene is TRBV7-6, the J gene TRBJ2-7; TRBD1 might be the D (5 bases). This CDR3 is 13 amino acids long. Germline loops: CDR1 SGHVS, CDR2 FNYEAQ. Trimming shortened V by 0 bases and J by 2 bases, and 5 bases separated the two germline ends.

This chain joins TRBV2 and TRBJ2-2; TRBD2 might be the D (6 bases). Germline V gene sequence: CDR1 SNHLY, CDR2 FYNNEI. Trimming took 9 bases from V and 1 from J, leaving 12 bases between them. The CDR3 runs 14 residues. CDR3 in amino acids: CASRREMNTGELFF. The CDR3 nucleotides read TGTGCCAGTCGGAGGGAAATGAACACCGGGGAGCTGTTTTTT.

The rearrangement uses TRBV30 and TRBJ1-3; no firm D call. Germline lookup yields CDR1 GTSNPN and CDR2 SVGIG (reference sequence). Deletions cut 2 bases from V and 4 bases from J, with 3 bases between. The CDR3 runs 11 residues. The CDR3 DNA is TGTGCCTGGAGTTCAGGAAACACCATATATTTT. The encoded protein is CAWSSGNTIYF. Supplemented by reference TRBV30 and TRBJ1-3, the full variable domain reads SQTIHQWPATLVQPVGSPLSLECTVEGTSNPNLYWYRQAAGRGLQLLFYSVGIGQISSEVPQNLSASRPQDRQFILSSKKLLLSDSGFYLCAWSSGNTIYFGEGSWLTVV.

The chain employs TRBV19 and TRBJ1-3; a weak D match, TRBD1 (6 bases). The germline CDR1 and CDR2 sequences are LNHDA and SQIVND (reference sequence). V was cut by 7 bases and J by 0 bases, with 16 bases left in between. The CDR3 sequence is 16 residues long. The CDR3 spells CASIRGPLSSGNTIYF. The CDR3 DNA sequence: TGTGCCAGTATCAGGGGCCCCCTGAGCTCTGGAAACACCATATATTTT. Using reference TRBV19 and TRBJ1-3 for the parts outside the CDR3, the full variable domain is DGGITQSPKYLFRKEGQNVTLSCEQNLNHDAMYWYRQDPGQGLRLIYYSQIVNDFQKGDIAEGYSVSREKKESFPLTVTSAQKNPTAFYLCASIRGPLSSGNTIYFGEGSWLTVV.

The genes are TRBV25-1 and TRBJ2-1; D not certain. Per germline, CDR1 MGHDK and CDR2 SYGVNS. The CDR3 is 13 amino acids. Between the trimmed V and J ends, which lost 2 bases and 5 bases, there was a span of 7 bases. The DNA of the CDR3 is TGTGCCAGCAGTGAACTGCGCGACAATGAGCAGTTCTTC. Protein: CASSELRDNEQFF.

V is TRBV10-2 and J is TRBJ2-1; 9 bases are a match to TRBD2. V lost 9 bases and J lost 5; bases outside the gene matches: 14. From germline, CDR1 is WSHSY and CDR2 SAAADI. The length of the CDR3 is 16 residues. CDR3 protein: CASGWASSGNHNEQFF. The CDR3 nucleotides are TGCGCCAGTGGCTGGGCTTCTAGCGGGAACCACAATGAGCAGTTCTTC.

The rearrangement uses TRBV18 and TRBJ2-1, with 9 bases fitting TRBD1. J lost 8 bases, V lost 1 base, and 9 bases had no gene match. The V gene's germline CDR1 is KGHSH and CDR2 LQKENI. This CDR3 comprises 16 residues. The CDR3 sequence is CASSPLPGQGGHEQFF. The CDR3 DNA sequence: TGTGCCAGCTCACCACTACCGGGACAGGGAGGGCATGAGCAGTTCTTC.

The chain combines TRBV7-9 with TRBJ1-3; D is undetermined. Trimming cost V 5 bases and J 0 bases, with 8 bases left between them. Germline V gene sequence: CDR1 SEHNR, CDR2 FQNEAQ (reference sequence). This CDR3 has 14 residues. The CDR3 coding sequence is TGTGCCAGCAGCAGCCAGGTCTCTGGAAACACCATATATTTT. Translating it yields CASSSQVSGNTIYF.